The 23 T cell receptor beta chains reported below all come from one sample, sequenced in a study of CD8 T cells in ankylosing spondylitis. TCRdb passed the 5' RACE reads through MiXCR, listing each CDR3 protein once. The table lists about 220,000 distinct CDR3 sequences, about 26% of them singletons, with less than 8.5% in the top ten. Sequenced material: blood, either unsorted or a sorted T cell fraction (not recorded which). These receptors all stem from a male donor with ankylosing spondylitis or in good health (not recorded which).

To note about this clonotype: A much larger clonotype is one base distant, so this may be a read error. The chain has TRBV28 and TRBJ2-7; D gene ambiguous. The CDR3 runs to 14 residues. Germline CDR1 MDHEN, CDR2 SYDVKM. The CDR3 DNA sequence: TGTTCCAGCTGCAGTACCGGGTCAACCTACGAGCAGTACTTC. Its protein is CSSCSTGSTYEQYF.

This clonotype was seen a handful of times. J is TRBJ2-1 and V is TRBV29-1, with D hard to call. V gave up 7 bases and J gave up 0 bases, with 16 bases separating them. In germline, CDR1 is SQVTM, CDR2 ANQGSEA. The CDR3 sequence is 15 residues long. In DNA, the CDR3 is TGCAGCGCCCTCTCGGCTTGGCCCTCCTACAATGAGCAGTTCTTC. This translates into CSALSAWPSYNEQFF.

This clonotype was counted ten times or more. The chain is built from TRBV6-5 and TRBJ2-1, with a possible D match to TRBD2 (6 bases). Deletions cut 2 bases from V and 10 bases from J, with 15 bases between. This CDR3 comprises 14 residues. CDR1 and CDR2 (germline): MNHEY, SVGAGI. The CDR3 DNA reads TGTGCCAGCAGTTACGGGGACTTGTTGGCCGAGCAGTTCTTC. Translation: CASSYGDLLAEQFF.

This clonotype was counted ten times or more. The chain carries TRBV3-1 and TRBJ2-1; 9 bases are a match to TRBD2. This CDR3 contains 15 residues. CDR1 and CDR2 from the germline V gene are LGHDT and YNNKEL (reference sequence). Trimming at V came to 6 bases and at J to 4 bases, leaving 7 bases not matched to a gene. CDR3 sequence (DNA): TGTGCCAGCAGTTTGCGACTAGCGGCTTACAATGAGCAGTTCTTC. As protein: CASSLRLAAYNEQFF.

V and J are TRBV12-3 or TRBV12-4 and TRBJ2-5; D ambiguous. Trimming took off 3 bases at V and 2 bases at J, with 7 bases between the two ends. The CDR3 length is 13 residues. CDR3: CASSFKPQETQYF. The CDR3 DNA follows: TGTGCCAGCAGTTTTAAGCCTCAAGAGACCCAGTACTTC.

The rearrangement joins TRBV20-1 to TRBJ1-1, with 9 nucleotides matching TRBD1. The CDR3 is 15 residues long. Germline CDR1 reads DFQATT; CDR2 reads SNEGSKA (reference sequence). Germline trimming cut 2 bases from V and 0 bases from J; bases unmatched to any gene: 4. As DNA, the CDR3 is TGCAGTGCTAGAAAGGGGGACAGGGTGAACACTGAAGCTTTCTTT. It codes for CSARKGDRVNTEAFF.

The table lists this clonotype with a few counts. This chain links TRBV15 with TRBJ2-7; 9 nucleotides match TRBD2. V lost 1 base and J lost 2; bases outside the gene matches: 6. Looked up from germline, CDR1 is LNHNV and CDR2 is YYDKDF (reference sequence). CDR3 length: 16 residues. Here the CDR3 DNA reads TGTGCCACCAGCAGAGGCCGGGCGGGAGGGACCTACGAGCAGTACTTC. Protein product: CATSRGRAGGTYEQYF. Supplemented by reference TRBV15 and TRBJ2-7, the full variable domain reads DAMVIQNPRYQVTQFGKPVTLSCSQTLNHNVMYWYQQKSSQAPKLLFHYYDKDFNNEADTPDNFQSRRPNTSFCFLDIRSPGLGDTAMYLCATSRGRAGGTYEQYFGPGTRLTVT.

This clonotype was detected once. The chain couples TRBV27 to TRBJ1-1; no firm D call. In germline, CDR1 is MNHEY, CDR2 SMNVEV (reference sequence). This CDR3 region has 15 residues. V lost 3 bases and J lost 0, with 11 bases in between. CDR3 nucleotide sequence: TGTGCCAGCAGTTTTGGACGGGTCATGAACACTGAAGCTTTCTTT. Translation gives CASSFGRVMNTEAFF.

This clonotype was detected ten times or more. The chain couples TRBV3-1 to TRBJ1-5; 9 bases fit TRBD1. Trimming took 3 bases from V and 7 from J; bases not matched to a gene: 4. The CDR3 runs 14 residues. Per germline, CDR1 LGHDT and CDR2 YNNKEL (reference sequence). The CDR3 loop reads CASSQGQGGQPQHF. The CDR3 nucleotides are TGTGCCAGCAGCCAGGGACAGGGAGGCCAGCCCCAGCATTTT.

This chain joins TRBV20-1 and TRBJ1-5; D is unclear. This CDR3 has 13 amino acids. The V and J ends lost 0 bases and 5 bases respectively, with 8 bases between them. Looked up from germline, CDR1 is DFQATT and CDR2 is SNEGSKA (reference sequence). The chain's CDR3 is CSAREEVDQPQHF. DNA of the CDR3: TGCAGTGCTAGAGAGGAGGTTGATCAGCCCCAGCATTTT.

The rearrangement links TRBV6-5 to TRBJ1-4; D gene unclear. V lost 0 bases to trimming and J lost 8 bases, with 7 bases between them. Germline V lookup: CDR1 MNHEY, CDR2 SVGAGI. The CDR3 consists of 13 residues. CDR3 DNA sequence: TGTGCCAGCAGTTACTCGGCCCCAGAAAAACTGTTTTTT. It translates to CASSYSAPEKLFF.

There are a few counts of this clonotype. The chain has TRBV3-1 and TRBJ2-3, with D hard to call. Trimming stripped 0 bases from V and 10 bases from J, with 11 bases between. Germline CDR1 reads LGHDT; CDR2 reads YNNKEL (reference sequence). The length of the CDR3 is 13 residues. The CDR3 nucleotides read TGTGCCAGCAGCCAAGACTACAGAGGAGCGCAGTATTTT. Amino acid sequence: CASSQDYRGAQYF.

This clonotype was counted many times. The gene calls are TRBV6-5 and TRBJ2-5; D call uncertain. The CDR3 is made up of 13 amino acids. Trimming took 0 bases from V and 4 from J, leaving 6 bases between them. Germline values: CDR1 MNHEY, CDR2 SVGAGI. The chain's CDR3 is CASSYSIRETQYF. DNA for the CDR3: TGTGCCAGCAGTTACTCGATTCGAGAGACCCAGTACTTC.

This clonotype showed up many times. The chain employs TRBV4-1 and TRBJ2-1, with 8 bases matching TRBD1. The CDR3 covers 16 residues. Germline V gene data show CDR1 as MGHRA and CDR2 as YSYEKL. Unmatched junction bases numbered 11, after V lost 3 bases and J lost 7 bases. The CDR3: CASSQISGTGWNEQFF. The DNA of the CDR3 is TGCGCCAGCAGCCAGATATCCGGGACAGGTTGGAATGAGCAGTTCTTC.

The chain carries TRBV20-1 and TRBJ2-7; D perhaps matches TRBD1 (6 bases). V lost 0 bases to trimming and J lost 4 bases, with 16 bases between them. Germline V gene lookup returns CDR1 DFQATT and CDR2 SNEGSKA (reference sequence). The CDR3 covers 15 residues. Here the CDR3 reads CSAREEDRLSYEQYF. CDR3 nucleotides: TGCAGTGCTAGAGAGGAAGACAGGCTAAGTTACGAGCAGTACTTC.

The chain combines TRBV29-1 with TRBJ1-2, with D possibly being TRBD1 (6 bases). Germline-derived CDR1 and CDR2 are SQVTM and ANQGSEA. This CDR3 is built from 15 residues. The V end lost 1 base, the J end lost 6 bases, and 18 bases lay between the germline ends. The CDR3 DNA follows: TGCAGCGTTGAAGCGGTACAGGGACGGGGGCATGGCTACACCTTC. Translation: CSVEAVQGRGHGYTF.

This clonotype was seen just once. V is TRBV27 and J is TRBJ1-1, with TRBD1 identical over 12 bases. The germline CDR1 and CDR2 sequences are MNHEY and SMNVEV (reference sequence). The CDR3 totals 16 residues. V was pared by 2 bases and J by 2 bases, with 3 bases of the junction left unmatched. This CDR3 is CASSLLGQGANTEAFF. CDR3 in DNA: TGTGCCAGCAGTTTACTGGGACAGGGGGCTAACACTGAAGCTTTCTTT.

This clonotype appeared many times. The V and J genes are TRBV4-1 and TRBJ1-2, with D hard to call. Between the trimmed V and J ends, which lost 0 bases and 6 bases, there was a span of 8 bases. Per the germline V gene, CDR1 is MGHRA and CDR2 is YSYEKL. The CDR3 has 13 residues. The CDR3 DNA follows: TGCGCCAGCAGCCAAGAAACAGCTGATGGCTACACCTTC. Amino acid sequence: CASSQETADGYTF.

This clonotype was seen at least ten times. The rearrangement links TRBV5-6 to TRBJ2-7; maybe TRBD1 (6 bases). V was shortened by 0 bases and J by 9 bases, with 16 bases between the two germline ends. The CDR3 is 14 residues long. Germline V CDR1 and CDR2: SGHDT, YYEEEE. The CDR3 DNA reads TGTGCCAGCAGCTTGGGGACAGATGTTAAAAGGCAGTACTTC. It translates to CASSLGTDVKRQYF.

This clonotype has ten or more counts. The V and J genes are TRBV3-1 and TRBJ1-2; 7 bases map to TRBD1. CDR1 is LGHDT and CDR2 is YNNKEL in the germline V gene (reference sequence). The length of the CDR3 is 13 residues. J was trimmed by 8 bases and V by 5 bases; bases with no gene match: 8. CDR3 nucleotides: TGTGCCAGCAGCTCAACAGGGGCGGGAGGCTACACCTTC. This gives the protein CASSSTGAGGYTF.

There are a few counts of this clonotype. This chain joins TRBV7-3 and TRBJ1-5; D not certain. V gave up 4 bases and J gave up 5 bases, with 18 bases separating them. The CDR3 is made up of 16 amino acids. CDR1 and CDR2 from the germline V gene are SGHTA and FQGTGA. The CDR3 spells CASSSPEGLWDQPQHF. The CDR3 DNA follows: TGTGCCAGCAGCTCGCCCGAGGGCCTTTGGGATCAGCCCCAGCATTTT.

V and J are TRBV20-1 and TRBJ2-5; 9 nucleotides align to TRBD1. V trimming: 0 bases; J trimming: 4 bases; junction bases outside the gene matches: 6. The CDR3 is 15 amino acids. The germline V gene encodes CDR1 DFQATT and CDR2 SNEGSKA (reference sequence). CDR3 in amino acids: CSAREGQGNRETQYF. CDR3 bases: TGCAGTGCTAGAGAGGGACAGGGAAATAGAGAGACCCAGTACTTC.

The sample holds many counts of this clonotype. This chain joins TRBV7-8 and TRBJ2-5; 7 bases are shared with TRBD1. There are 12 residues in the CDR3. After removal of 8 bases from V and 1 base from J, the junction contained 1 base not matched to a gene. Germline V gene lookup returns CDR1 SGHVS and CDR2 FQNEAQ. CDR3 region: CASSGGQETQYF. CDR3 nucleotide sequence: TGTGCCAGCTCAGGGGGCCAAGAGACCCAGTACTTC.